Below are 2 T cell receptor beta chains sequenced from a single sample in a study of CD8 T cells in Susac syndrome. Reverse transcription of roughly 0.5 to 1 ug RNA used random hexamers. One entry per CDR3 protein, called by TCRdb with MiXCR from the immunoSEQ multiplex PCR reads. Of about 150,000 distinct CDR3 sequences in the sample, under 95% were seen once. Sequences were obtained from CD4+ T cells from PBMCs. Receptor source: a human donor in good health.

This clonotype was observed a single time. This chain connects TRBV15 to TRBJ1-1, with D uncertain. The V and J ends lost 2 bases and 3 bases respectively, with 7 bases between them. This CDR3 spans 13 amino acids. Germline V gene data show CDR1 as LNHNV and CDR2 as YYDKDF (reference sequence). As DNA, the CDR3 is TGTGCCACCAGCAGACAAAGTTACACTGAAGCTTTCTTT. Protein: CATSRQSYTEAFF.

CDR3 in amino acids: CASSSGTSGRNEQFF. CDR3 DNA sequence: TGTGCCAGCAGTTCCGGGACTAGCGGACGCAATGAGCAGTTCTTC. This chain connects TRBV6-5 to TRBJ2-1; 11 nucleotides align to TRBD2. There are 15 residues in the CDR3. V gave up 4 bases and J gave up 6 bases; unmatched junction bases: 5. Per germline, CDR1 MNHEY and CDR2 SVGAGI.